A selection of T cell receptor beta chains follows, all from one sample in a study of human T cells and chemical hapten exposure. TCRdb fed the RACE reads into MiXCR, producing one record per CDR3 protein. The table has around 380,000 distinct CDR3 sequences, approximately 5.1% seen once. The sample consisted of whole blood, taken in connection with sensitization to the hapten diphenylcyclopropenone (DPC). The source of these receptors is a woman in her 50s with alopecia areata. Some clones in this sample may be carry-over from other donors' samples. The CDR3 runs from the conserved cysteine through the conserved F or W. A D gene is named only where the DNA matches it firmly. The listing skips clone size in some rows; elsewhere it reads once, few, many or a size class.

length | size | J | D | V | DNA | CDR3
17 | - | TRBJ1-6 | TRBD1 | TRBV27 | TGTGCCAGCAGTTCGGGACAGGGGACTCTCCCTAATTCACCCCTCCACTTT | CASSSGQGTLPNSPLHF
14 | many | TRBJ1-1 | - | TRBV6-5 | TGTGCCAGCAGTTACGACTTATTGAACACTGAAGCTTTCTTT | CASSYDLLNTEAFF
15 | - | TRBJ1-5 | TRBD1 | TRBV5-6 | TGTGCCAGCAGCGCGACAGGGTTTCTTGGAGAGCCCCAGCATTTT | CASSATGFLGEPQHF
12 | - | TRBJ1-3 | - | TRBV12-3/TRBV12-4 | TGTGCCAGCAGATGGACTGGAAACACCATATATTTT | CASRWTGNTIYF
14 | many | TRBJ1-5 | TRBD1 | TRBV20-1 | TGCAGTGCCACAGGGGGGGGAGGCAATCAGCCCCAGCATTTT | CSATGGGGNQPQHF
15 | - | TRBJ2-3 | TRBD2 | TRBV2 | TGTGCCAGCAGTGGACTAGCGGGGGGACCAGATACGCAGTATTTT | CASSGLAGGPDTQYF
15 | - | TRBJ1-5 | - | TRBV6-1 | TGTGCCAGCAGTGAAGGGACCAGGAGCAATCAGCCCCAGCATTTT | CASSEGTRSNQPQHF
14 | many | TRBJ2-7 | TRBD1 | TRBV6-2/TRBV6-3 | TGTGCCAGCACCCAACAGGGGATAGCGTACGAGCAGTACTTC | CASTQQGIAYEQYF
15 | many | TRBJ1-1 | TRBD1 | TRBV9 | TGTGCCAGCAGCATACAGGGGGGCCTGGACACTGAAGCTTTCTTT | CASSIQGGLDTEAFF
16 | - | TRBJ2-3 | TRBD2 | TRBV6-2/TRBV6-3 | TGTGCCAGCAGTTCCGGGACTAGCGGGGACACAGATACGCAGTATTTT | CASSSGTSGDTDTQYF
15 | many | TRBJ2-1 | - | TRBV5-1 | TGCGCCAGCAGCTTGGCCACGGGGGGCCTGGATGAGCAGTTCTTC | CASSLATGGLDEQFF
14 | - | TRBJ1-2 | - | TRBV24-1 | TGTGCCACCAGTGAACCCCCCAGGTCCTATGGCTACACCTTC | CATSEPPRSYGYTF
13 | many | TRBJ1-6 | - | TRBV7-3 | TGTGCCAGCAGCTTCAAGGACGGAGGAGCCCTCCACTTT | CASSFKDGGALHF
16 | - | TRBJ2-1 | TRBD2 | TRBV18 | TGTGCCAGCTCACCTCGGACTAGCGGGGTAAACAATGAGCAGTTCTTC | CASSPRTSGVNNEQFF
17 | few | TRBJ1-5 | TRBD1 | TRBV7-8 | TGTGCCAGCAGCTTTCATGGTCGGGACAGGGTCGACCAGCCCCAGCATTTT | CASSFHGRDRVDQPQHF
16 | - | TRBJ2-5 | - | TRBV6-4 | TGTGCCAGCCTGAGAGGGGTGTCTTTCCGAAGAGAGACCCAGTACTTC | CASLRGVSFRRETQYF
13 | - | TRBJ2-7 | - | TRBV20-1 | TGCAGTGCTAGAGAGACGGACTCCTACGAGCAGTACTTC | CSARETDSYEQYF
14 | many | TRBJ2-3 | - | TRBV20-1 | TGCAGTGCTATCCAAGGGTCCGCCGGGGATACGCAGTATTTT | CSAIQGSAGDTQYF
15 | few | TRBJ2-3 | - | TRBV25-1 | TGTGCCAGCAGTGAATCAGTGCAGGGCCCAGATACGCAGTATTTT | CASSESVQGPDTQYF
13 | - | TRBJ1-4 | - | TRBV20-1 | TGCAGTGCCCCCTCGGGGGTACGTGAAAAACTGTTTTTT | CSAPSGVREKLFF
14 | few | TRBJ2-5 | - | TRBV5-1 | TGCGCCAGCAGCTTCCCGGGAAGCGGTGAGACCCAGTACTTC | CASSFPGSGETQYF
11 | many | TRBJ2-3 | - | TRBV29-1 | TGCAGTGCCGGAACCACAGATACGCAGTATTTT | CSAGTTDTQYF
15 | many | TRBJ2-7 | TRBD1 | TRBV6-5 | TGTGCCAGCAGTTACTCGACAGGGGAAGTTAGCGAGCAGTACTTC | CASSYSTGEVSEQYF
15 | few | TRBJ2-1 | TRBD2 | TRBV7-2 | TGTGCCAGCAGCTTAGTGATAGCGGGGGGTACCGAGCAGTTCTTC | CASSLVIAGGTEQFF
16 | many | TRBJ2-5 | TRBD2 | TRBV20-1 | TGCAGTGCGAGGCGGACTAGCGGGATTGGGCGAGAGACCCAGTACTTC | CSARRTSGIGRETQYF
12 | many | TRBJ1-4 | TRBD1 | TRBV7-9 | TGTGCCATCTGGACAGGGCCCAGGGAACTGTTTTTT | CAIWTGPRELFF
15 | - | TRBJ1-2 | TRBD1 | TRBV6-5 | TGTGCCAACAGTCGGACAGGGGGGGTCCTCTATGGCTACACCTTC | CANSRTGGVLYGYTF
17 | many | TRBJ2-7 | TRBD2 | TRBV20-1 | TGCAGTGCTAGTAGCAGGGTATCTAGCGGCAAACTCTACGAGCAGTACTTC | CSASSRVSSGKLYEQYF
14 | many | TRBJ2-7 | - | TRBV20-1 | TGCAGTGCCCGAACCGAGTGGCACGCCTACGAGCAGTACTTC | CSARTEWHAYEQYF
17 | few | TRBJ2-3 | TRBD2 | TRBV7-9 | TGTGCCAGCAGCTCCCGGACTAGCGGGATCGGCACAGATACGCAGTATTTT | CASSSRTSGIGTDTQYF
12 | many | TRBJ1-2 | - | TRBV30 | TGTGCCTGGAGCCCGGACGCATATGGCTACACCTTC | CAWSPDAYGYTF
16 | many | TRBJ2-3 | - | TRBV18 | TGTGCCAGCTCACTTTTAGCGGATTCAAGCACAGATACGCAGTATTTT | CASSLLADSSTDTQYF
12 | - | TRBJ1-1 | - | TRBV12-3/TRBV12-4 | TGTGCCAGCACCATAGGGACGGAGAGAGCTTTCTTT | CASTIGTERAFF
13 | - | TRBJ2-5 | - | TRBV7-3 | TGTGCCAGCAGCTTATGGTCGGAAGAGACCCAGTACTTC | CASSLWSEETQYF
17 | - | TRBJ2-1 | TRBD2 | TRBV7-8 | TGTGCCAGCACTCGGATGGGAGCGGGATTCTCCTACAATGAGCAGTTCTTC | CASTRMGAGFSYNEQFF
15 | - | TRBJ1-1 | - | TRBV12-3/TRBV12-4 | TGTGCCAGCAGGCTAGGAGGAGGACTAAACACTGAAGCTTTCTTT | CASRLGGGLNTEAFF
17 | many | TRBJ1-5 | - | TRBV7-8 | TGTGCCAGCAGCTTAAGGGAAGGGGACTTTGGCAATCAGCCCCAGCATTTT | CASSLREGDFGNQPQHF
13 | few | TRBJ2-1 | TRBD2 | TRBV29-1 | TGCAGCGTTGGGACTAGCGGTCTTCAACAGCAGTTCTTC | CSVGTSGLQQQFF
13 | few | TRBJ1-3 | - | TRBV28 | TGTGCCAGCACCGGGGGCCATGGAAACACCATATATTTT | CASTGGHGNTIYF
12 | - | TRBJ2-7 | - | TRBV20-1 | TGCAGTGTCACCGGGGGCCCCTACGAGCAGTACTTC | CSVTGGPYEQYF
18 | few | TRBJ2-4 | TRBD2 | TRBV20-1 | TGCAGTGCTAGAGCCCCGGGACTAGCGGGAGTAAACAAAAACATTCAGTACTTC | CSARAPGLAGVNKNIQYF
16 | - | TRBJ2-3 | TRBD2 | TRBV13 | TGTGCCAGCAGCACCCGACTAGCGGGAGAAGGGGATACGCAGTATTTT | CASSTRLAGEGDTQYF
13 | many | TRBJ2-3 | - | TRBV2 | TGTGCCAGCAGTGAAGTTGGGGCAGATACGCAGTATTTT | CASSEVGADTQYF
16 | many | TRBJ2-7 | - | TRBV5-1 | TGCGCCAGCAGGCGGAGTTCGACCGGACCAGTGGACGAGCAGTACTTC | CASRRSSTGPVDEQYF
12 | - | TRBJ1-2 | TRBD1 | TRBV20-1 | TGCAGTGCTAGGACAGGGTGGTATGGCTACACCTTC | CSARTGWYGYTF
14 | many | TRBJ2-1 | TRBD1 | TRBV7-7 | TGTGCCAGCAGCAAGGACAGGGGAAACGATGAGCAGTTCTTC | CASSKDRGNDEQFF
13 | many | TRBJ2-1 | TRBD1 | TRBV6-6 | TGTGCCAGCAGCGGGGACAGGGTTGATGAGCAGTTCTTC | CASSGDRVDEQFF
15 | few | TRBJ2-7 | TRBD2 | TRBV29-1 | TGCAGCGTTGAATTGTGGACTAGCGGGAACTACGAGCAGTACTTC | CSVELWTSGNYEQYF